These T cell receptor beta chains were read from a single sample in a study of blood T cell repertoires in COVID-19. Sequenced by immunoSEQ multiplex PCR; TCRdb stores in-frame clones only, minus some. Of around 80,000 clones in the sample, around nine tenths were seen once. Specimen: peripheral blood. These receptors came from a man in his sixties with acute or convalescent COVID-19. The CDR3 runs from the conserved cysteine through the conserved F or W. Fields, in order: J gene, CDR3 length, D gene, clone size, V gene, CDR3 DNA, CDR3 protein. D genes are given only for firm matches. Clone size is given for some rows only: seen once, a few or many times, or a class if the clone is expanded.

J gene: TRBJ2-1
CDR3 length: 16
D gene: TRBD1
clone size: .
V gene: TRBV5-4
CDR3 DNA: TGTGCCAGCAGCTCTGGACAGGAAGTAGTGTACAATGAGCAGTTCTTC
CDR3 protein: CASSSGQEVVYNEQFF

J gene: TRBJ1-5
CDR3 length: 13
D gene: .
clone size: .
V gene: TRBV6-1
CDR3 DNA: TGTGCCAGCAGTGAAGGGTCGGATCAGCCCCAGCATTTT
CDR3 protein: CASSEGSDQPQHF

J gene: TRBJ2-2
CDR3 length: 13
D gene: .
clone size: .
V gene: TRBV14
CDR3 DNA: TGTGCCAGCAGCCAAGATAGAGTAGGGGAGCTGTTTTTT
CDR3 protein: CASSQDRVGELFF

J gene: TRBJ1-1
CDR3 length: 13
D gene: .
clone size: .
V gene: TRBV5-1
CDR3 DNA: TGCGCCAGCAGCTGGAGGGGAAATACTGAAGCTTTCTTT
CDR3 protein: CASSWRGNTEAFF

J gene: TRBJ2-3
CDR3 length: 11
D gene: .
clone size: .
V gene: TRBV28
CDR3 DNA: TGTGCCAGCACTAGCACAGATACGCAGTATTTT
CDR3 protein: CASTSTDTQYF

J gene: TRBJ2-3
CDR3 length: 14
D gene: .
clone size: .
V gene: TRBV19
CDR3 DNA: TGTGCCAGTAGTATGGGGGGAAGCACAGATACGCAGTATTTT
CDR3 protein: CASSMGGSTDTQYF

J gene: TRBJ1-4
CDR3 length: 15
D gene: .
clone size: .
V gene: TRBV5-4
CDR3 DNA: TGTGCCAGCAGCTCCCCGGGGGGCCGAAATGAAAAACTGTTTTTT
CDR3 protein: CASSSPGGRNEKLFF

J gene: TRBJ1-1
CDR3 length: 15
D gene: .
clone size: .
V gene: TRBV5-6
CDR3 DNA: TGTGCCAGCAGCTTGAATAACAGGGCGAACACTGAAGCTTTCTTT
CDR3 protein: CASSLNNRANTEAFF

J gene: TRBJ2-7
CDR3 length: 13
D gene: TRBD2
clone size: .
V gene: TRBV29-1
CDR3 DNA: TGCAGCGTTGGGACTAGCGGGTCCTACGAGCAGTACTTC
CDR3 protein: CSVGTSGSYEQYF

J gene: TRBJ2-5
CDR3 length: 15
D gene: TRBD1
clone size: once
V gene: TRBV7-9
CDR3 DNA: TGTGCCAGCAGCATGGACAGGGGGCTGGTGGAGACCCAGTACTTC
CDR3 protein: CASSMDRGLVETQYF

J gene: TRBJ2-3
CDR3 length: 16
D gene: TRBD2
clone size: .
V gene: TRBV5-1
CDR3 DNA: TGCGCCAGCAGCTTGGAATGGGGACTAGTAGGGGATACGCAGTATTTT
CDR3 protein: CASSLEWGLVGDTQYF

J gene: TRBJ1-2
CDR3 length: 14
D gene: TRBD1
clone size: .
V gene: TRBV5-1
CDR3 DNA: TGCGCCAGCAGGCCGGGACAGACTAACTATGGCTACACCTTC
CDR3 protein: CASRPGQTNYGYTF

J gene: TRBJ1-3
CDR3 length: 16
D gene: .
clone size: .
V gene: TRBV21-1
CDR3 DNA: TGTGCCAGCAGCAAAGAGGGCATAGCGAGTGGAAACACCATATATTTT
CDR3 protein: CASSKEGIASGNTIYF

J gene: TRBJ1-5
CDR3 length: 13
D gene: .
clone size: .
V gene: TRBV6-5
CDR3 DNA: TGTGCCAGTCAGACAGTTAGCAATCAGCCCCAGCATTTT
CDR3 protein: CASQTVSNQPQHF

J gene: TRBJ2-7
CDR3 length: 11
D gene: .
clone size: .
V gene: TRBV18
CDR3 DNA: TGTGCCAGCTCCCGGGAGCAGGTGCAGTACTTC
CDR3 protein: CASSREQVQYF

J gene: TRBJ2-2
CDR3 length: 15
D gene: .
clone size: .
V gene: TRBV7-9
CDR3 DNA: TGTGCCAGCAGCTTTATGGAGGCCAGCAGGGGGGAGCTGTTTTTT
CDR3 protein: CASSFMEASRGELFF

J gene: TRBJ1-2
CDR3 length: 15
D gene: TRBD1
clone size: .
V gene: TRBV27
CDR3 DNA: TGTGCCAGCAGACCAATCGGGACAGGGGGCGGGGGCTACACCTTC
CDR3 protein: CASRPIGTGGGGYTF

J gene: TRBJ2-5
CDR3 length: 13
D gene: .
clone size: .
V gene: TRBV9
CDR3 DNA: TGTGCCAGCAGCGGCGTCTTCGGGGAGACCCAGTACTTC
CDR3 protein: CASSGVFGETQYF

J gene: TRBJ1-2
CDR3 length: 15
D gene: TRBD1
clone size: .
V gene: TRBV27
CDR3 DNA: TGTGCCAGCAGAACATCAGGGGGTGCCGTGCGAGGCTACACCTTC
CDR3 protein: CASRTSGGAVRGYTF

J gene: TRBJ2-2
CDR3 length: 14
D gene: .
clone size: .
V gene: TRBV19
CDR3 DNA: TGTGCCAGTAGTCTCGGACAACGTACCGGGGAGCTGTTTTTT
CDR3 protein: CASSLGQRTGELFF

J gene: TRBJ2-3
CDR3 length: 12
D gene: TRBD2
clone size: .
V gene: TRBV11-3
CDR3 DNA: TGTGCCAGCAGCGCGGGAGGGGATACGCAGTATTTT
CDR3 protein: CASSAGGDTQYF

J gene: TRBJ1-2
CDR3 length: 14
D gene: .
clone size: .
V gene: TRBV15
CDR3 DNA: TGTGCCACCAGCAGAGAACCGAGGGATTATGGCTACACCTTC
CDR3 protein: CATSREPRDYGYTF

J gene: TRBJ2-4
CDR3 length: 15
D gene: .
clone size: .
V gene: TRBV4-2
CDR3 DNA: TGTGCCAGCAGCCCCTCGGGGGTAGCCAAAAACATTCAGTACTTC
CDR3 protein: CASSPSGVAKNIQYF

J gene: TRBJ1-6
CDR3 length: 15
D gene: .
clone size: .
V gene: TRBV30
CDR3 DNA: TGTGCCTGGAGTGTACTCTCAGGGGAAAATTCACCCCTCCACTTT
CDR3 protein: CAWSVLSGENSPLHF

J gene: TRBJ2-7
CDR3 length: 13
D gene: .
clone size: .
V gene: TRBV6-5
CDR3 DNA: TGTGCCAGCAGTTACTCAGCTTCCTACGAGCAGTACTTC
CDR3 protein: CASSYSASYEQYF

J gene: TRBJ2-5
CDR3 length: 13
D gene: .
clone size: .
V gene: TRBV21-1
CDR3 DNA: TGTGCCAGCAGCAAAGCCAGGGGAAAGACCCAGTACTTC
CDR3 protein: CASSKARGKTQYF

J gene: TRBJ2-6
CDR3 length: 16
D gene: .
clone size: .
V gene: TRBV18
CDR3 DNA: TGTGCCAGCTCACAACCGGGGAGCTCTGGGGCCAACGTCCTGACTTTC
CDR3 protein: CASSQPGSSGANVLTF

J gene: TRBJ1-1
CDR3 length: 14
D gene: .
clone size: .
V gene: TRBV3-1/TRBV3-2
CDR3 DNA: TGTGCCAGCAGCCAGAAAGACAGGAACACTGAAGCTTTCTTT
CDR3 protein: CASSQKDRNTEAFF

J gene: TRBJ2-2
CDR3 length: 16
D gene: TRBD1
clone size: .
V gene: TRBV3-1/TRBV3-2
CDR3 DNA: TGTGCCAGCAGCCAAGCGGACAGGGCCCACACCGGGGAGCTGTTTTTT
CDR3 protein: CASSQADRAHTGELFF

J gene: TRBJ1-1
CDR3 length: 14
D gene: TRBD1
clone size: .
V gene: TRBV19
CDR3 DNA: TGTGCCAGTATCGGGACAGTACGCTTCACTGAAGCTTTCTTT
CDR3 protein: CASIGTVRFTEAFF

J gene: TRBJ2-2
CDR3 length: 15
D gene: TRBD2
clone size: once
V gene: TRBV10-3
CDR3 DNA: TGTGCCATCAGACCTAGCGGACCGAACACCGGGGAGCTGTTTTTT
CDR3 protein: CAIRPSGPNTGELFF

J gene: TRBJ2-5
CDR3 length: 14
D gene: .
clone size: .
V gene: TRBV30
CDR3 DNA: TGTGCCTGGAGTGTAACCAGAGGGTTCGGGACCCAGTACTTC
CDR3 protein: CAWSVTRGFGTQYF

J gene: TRBJ2-5
CDR3 length: 15
D gene: TRBD1
clone size: .
V gene: TRBV7-6
CDR3 DNA: TGTGCCAGCAGCGACGGACAGGGGGAAGTAGAGACCCAGTACTTC
CDR3 protein: CASSDGQGEVETQYF

J gene: TRBJ2-5
CDR3 length: 14
D gene: .
clone size: .
V gene: TRBV5-1
CDR3 DNA: TGCGCCAGCAGCTCCCTACAGCTGCAAGAGACCCAGTACTTC
CDR3 protein: CASSSLQLQETQYF

J gene: TRBJ2-5
CDR3 length: 13
D gene: TRBD1
clone size: .
V gene: TRBV19
CDR3 DNA: TGTGCCAGTAGTATGGGACAGGGGGAGACCCAGTACTTC
CDR3 protein: CASSMGQGETQYF

J gene: TRBJ2-1
CDR3 length: 14
D gene: .
clone size: .
V gene: TRBV7-3
CDR3 DNA: TGTGCCAGCAGCAGCGGTAGCTCCTACAATGAGCAGTTCTTC
CDR3 protein: CASSSGSSYNEQFF

J gene: TRBJ2-7
CDR3 length: 13
D gene: .
clone size: .
V gene: TRBV3-1/TRBV3-2
CDR3 DNA: TGTGCCAGCAGCTATACAGGGTACTACGAGCAGTACTTC
CDR3 protein: CASSYTGYYEQYF

J gene: TRBJ2-7
CDR3 length: 15
D gene: TRBD2
clone size: once
V gene: TRBV30
CDR3 DNA: TGTGCCTGGAGTGTACGAGCGGGGGGGACCTACGAGCAGTACTTC
CDR3 protein: CAWSVRAGGTYEQYF

J gene: TRBJ1-4
CDR3 length: 13
D gene: .
clone size: .
V gene: TRBV10-3
CDR3 DNA: TGTGCCATCAGTCCCGTCCAGAATGAAAAACTGTTTTTT
CDR3 protein: CAISPVQNEKLFF

J gene: TRBJ2-1
CDR3 length: 16
D gene: TRBD2
clone size: few
V gene: TRBV5-1
CDR3 DNA: TGCGCCAGCAGCTTGGAGTCTAGCGGGAGCAACTATGAGCAGTTCTTC
CDR3 protein: CASSLESSGSNYEQFF

J gene: TRBJ1-5
CDR3 length: 17
D gene: TRBD1
clone size: .
V gene: TRBV10-2
CDR3 DNA: TGCGCCAGCAGTGAACTCTTTATGGGACAGGGGCCTTCGGCCCAGCATTTT
CDR3 protein: CASSELFMGQGPSAQHF

J gene: TRBJ2-7
CDR3 length: 16
D gene: TRBD1
clone size: .
V gene: TRBV5-1
CDR3 DNA: TGCGCCAGCAGCTATGGGACCGGGACAGGGGTTCTCGAGCAGTACTTC
CDR3 protein: CASSYGTGTGVLEQYF

J gene: TRBJ2-7
CDR3 length: 11
D gene: .
clone size: once
V gene: TRBV18
CDR3 DNA: TGTGCCAGCTCCCTCTCCTACGAGCAGTACTTC
CDR3 protein: CASSLSYEQYF

J gene: TRBJ2-1
CDR3 length: 15
D gene: TRBD2
clone size: .
V gene: TRBV7-8
CDR3 DNA: TGTGCCAGCAGCGATCTCGCGGGAGGTGGGAATGAGCAGTTCTTC
CDR3 protein: CASSDLAGGGNEQFF